This entry describes one T cell receptor (beta chain). This sample is drawn from a study of early stage breast cancer tumors. Produced via immunoSEQ multiplex PCR; TCRdb's table is partial and in-frame only. The sample includes 25,000 to 35,000 clones, 75% to 85% of them seen just once. Germline V gene lookup returns CDR1 SEHNR and CDR2 FQNEAQ (reference sequence). The CDR3 is 8 amino acids. V was shortened by 3 bases and J by 14 bases, with 2 bases between the two germline ends. Input material: blood. The V call is TRBV7-9, the J call TRBJ2-1; no firm D call. This receptor was identified in a person between 60 and 69 years old with breast cancer. DNA of the CDR3: TGTGCCAGCAGCTTCGAGTTCTTC. Its translation: CASSFEFF.